This TCR beta chain is drawn from a study of T cell changes during pregnancy in multiple sclerosis. After removal of 0 bases from V and 1 base from J, the junction contained 1 base not matched to a gene. The CDR3 spans 14 residues. In germline, CDR1 is SGHNT, CDR2 YYREEE (reference sequence). The repertoire was sequenced with immunoSEQ multiplex PCR; TCRdb's copy has only in-frame clones and lacks some. Found here are about 80,000 clones, roughly 94% of them singletons; the top ten hold 2.6%. The sequenced sample was peripheral blood, obtained before pregnancy. The chain uses TRBV5-4 and TRBJ2-7; 7 positions match TRBD1. The clonotype was recovered from a female donor with multiple sclerosis, enrolled in a pregnancy study. This CDR3 is CASSLEQGSYEQYF. The CDR3 DNA is TGTGCCAGCAGCTTGGAACAGGGGTCCTACGAGCAGTACTTC.